A single sample gave rise to the 5 T cell receptor beta chains below, sequenced in a study of control samples from healthy donors and cancer patients. TCRdb keeps only in-frame clones here, not all; method: immunoSEQ multiplex PCR. Of roughly 150,000 clones in the sample, 93% were seen once. Material: blood. The source is a man between 45 and 60 years old in good health.

The V call is TRBV5-1, the J call TRBJ2-5; the D is unclear. Between the trimmed V and J ends, which lost 1 base and 5 bases, there was a span of 6 bases. From germline, CDR1 is SGHRS and CDR2 YFSETQ. This CDR3 contains 12 residues. The CDR3, as DNA: TGCGCCAGCAGCTTGCCCCGGGAGACCCAGTACTTC. It encodes CASSLPRETQYF.

The chain combines TRBV25-1 with TRBJ1-4; 10 positions agree with TRBD1. Germline-derived CDR1 and CDR2 are MGHDK and SYGVNS. The CDR3 consists of 16 residues. J gave up 4 bases and V 6 bases, and 8 bases lay outside the gene matches. The CDR3 nucleotides are TGTGCCAGCAGGCGGGACAGGGGCTCGGGTAATGAAAAACTGTTTTTT. Residues: CASRRDRGSGNEKLFF.

This sequence joins TRBV18 and TRBJ1-3, with D possibly TRBD1 on 5 matching bases. Germline CDR1 KGHSH, CDR2 LQKENI. This CDR3 has 15 amino acids. V shed 2 bases and J shed 0 bases, with 8 bases lying between them. CDR3 region: CASSPGAGSGNTIYF. CDR3 bases: TGTGCCAGCTCACCAGGGGCAGGCTCTGGAAACACCATATATTTT.

This chain uses TRBV29-1 with TRBJ2-7, with 10 bases identical to TRBD2. CDR1 and CDR2 (germline): SQVTM, ANQGSEA. There are 14 residues in the CDR3. V gave up 7 bases and J gave up 2 bases; unmatched junction bases: 8. As DNA, the CDR3 is TGCAGCGCTAAAACAAGCGGGAGGGCCTACGAGCAGTACTTC. The encoded protein is CSAKTSGRAYEQYF.

J is TRBJ2-7 and V is TRBV27; D remains ambiguous. Germline V CDR1 and CDR2: MNHEY, SMNVEV (reference sequence). The CDR3 spans 14 residues. Deletions cut 3 bases from V and 3 bases from J, with 12 bases between. CDR3 amino acids: CASSFGRADYEQYF. The CDR3 coding sequence is TGTGCCAGCAGTTTCGGTAGGGCAGACTACGAGCAGTACTTC.